These T cell receptor beta chains were read from a single sample in a study of cytotoxic CD8 clonotypes in ibrutinib-treated CLL. Profiled with immunoSEQ multiplex PCR; TCRdb holds only in-frame clones, not every one. The sample has fewer than 40,000 clones; 55% to 80% are singletons. The sequences come from PBMCs, collected at disease progression, from a patient treated with ibrutinib. These receptors were taken from a human donor with chronic lymphocytic leukemia. The CDR3 runs from the conserved cysteine through the conserved F or W. A D gene is named only where the DNA matches it firmly. Only part of the rows carry a size: once, few, many, or a class if the clone is expanded.

clone_size d_call j_call v_call cdr3_aa cdr3_nt
once TRBD1 TRBJ1-2 TRBV27 CASGDRVGLGYGYTF TGTGCCAGTGGGGACAGGGTCGGTTTGGGCTATGGCTACACCTTC
. . TRBJ1-1 TRBV6-6 CASSYSPGAEAFF TGTGCCAGCAGTTACTCTCCAGGAGCTGAAGCTTTCTTT
. . TRBJ1-2 TRBV5-4 CASSLGGLDYGYTF TGTGCCAGCAGCTTGGGAGGGTTAGACTATGGCTACACCTTC
. TRBD1 TRBJ1-1 TRBV10-3 CATGQGAYREVTEAFF TGTGCCACGGGACAGGGGGCTTATCGCGAGGTCACTGAAGCTTTCTTT
. TRBD1 TRBJ1-3 TRBV7-6 CASSLEDRVSGNTIYF TGTGCCAGCAGCTTAGAGGACAGGGTCTCTGGAAACACCATATATTTT
. . TRBJ2-7 TRBV11-3 CASSGSSYEQYF TGTGCCAGCTCCGGGAGCTCCTACGAGCAGTACTTC
few . TRBJ2-3 TRBV11-1 CASSLFRVYDTQYF TGTGCCAGCAGCTTATTCCGGGTGTACGATACGCAGTATTTT
few . TRBJ1-3 TRBV4-3 CASSRELGGPGNTIYF TGCGCCAGCAGCCGCGAGTTAGGGGGGCCGGGGAACACCATATATTTT
. . TRBJ1-1 TRBV6-5 CASSYRVGNTEAFF TGTGCCAGCAGTTACCGGGTTGGAAACACTGAAGCTTTCTTT
. . TRBJ1-1 TRBV7-8 CASSLRYLMNTEAFF TGTGCCAGCAGCTTACGATACTTAATGAACACTGAAGCTTTCTTT
once . TRBJ1-1 TRBV11-3 CASSFPYTPNTEAFF TGTGCCAGCAGCTTTCCGTATACACCGAACACTGAAGCTTTCTTT
few . TRBJ2-1 TRBV27 CASSLGNEQFF TGTGCCAGCAGTTTGGGCAATGAGCAGTTCTTC